The rows below give T cell receptor beta chains drawn from one sample of a study of blood T cell repertoires in COVID-19. TCRdb's copy holds only in-frame clones and misses some; the assay was immunoSEQ multiplex PCR. Here the sample spans 150,000 to 200,000 clones, roughly 78% being singletons. Sequencing was performed on peripheral blood. These TCRs come from a woman older than 75 with active or convalescent COVID-19. Each CDR3 is given with its conserved first and last residue. Fields, in order: V gene, CDR3 length, D gene, clone size, J gene, CDR3 DNA, CDR3 protein. The D gene is left open where the match is weak. Clone size is given for some rows only: seen once, a few or many times, or a class if the clone is expanded.

>TRBV2|13|NA|NA|TRBJ2-7
TGTGCCAGCAGTGGGGGCGGTTCCTACGAGCAGTACTTC
CASSGGGSYEQYF
>TRBV3-1/TRBV3-2|12|NA|NA|TRBJ2-2
TGTGCCAGCAGCCAAGGACTAGGGGAGCTGTTTTTT
CASSQGLGELFF
>TRBV28|16|TRBD1|NA|TRBJ1-4
TGTGCCAGCAGTCCCCCGACAGGGATTGGGAATGAAAAACTGTTTTTT
CASSPPTGIGNEKLFF
>TRBV28|15|NA|many|TRBJ2-7
TGTGCCAGCAGTATCGCGACAGGTATTACCCACGAGCAGTACTTC
CASSIATGITHEQYF
>TRBV5-1|14|NA|NA|TRBJ1-2
TGCGCCAGCAGCTTGGGGACAGCTAACTATGGCTACACCTTC
CASSLGTANYGYTF
>TRBV24-1|14|TRBD1|few|TRBJ2-2
TGTGCCACCAGTGATCCCACAGGGGCCGGGGAGCTGTTTTTT
CATSDPTGAGELFF
>TRBV11-2|16|NA|NA|TRBJ1-3
TGTGCCAGCAGCTTGCAGGGTTCTGCATCAGGAAACACCATATATTTT
CASSLQGSASGNTIYF
>TRBV19|18|TRBD1|NA|TRBJ1-4
TGTGCCAGCAGCCTGAGACAGGGGACCGTTTCAACTAATGAAAAACTGTTTTTT
CASSLRQGTVSTNEKLFF
>TRBV25-1|14|TRBD1|NA|TRBJ1-2
TGTGCCAGCAGGGGACAGGGAAGTAACTATGGCTACACCTTC
CASRGQGSNYGYTF
>TRBV5-1|17|TRBD1|NA|TRBJ2-4
TGCGCCAGCAGCTTGATAGGGCACAGGGGGCAGGAAAACATTCAGTACTTC
CASSLIGHRGQENIQYF
>TRBV28|16|NA|NA|TRBJ1-4
TGTGCCAGCAGTTTCGCAGGGGTGGGGATAAATGAAAAACTGTTTTTT
CASSFAGVGINEKLFF
>TRBV6-1|17|NA|NA|TRBJ2-3
TGTGCCAGCAGTGAGGACTCCCTACCCGACTTCACAGATACGCAGTATTTT
CASSEDSLPDFTDTQYF
>TRBV28|16|TRBD1|NA|TRBJ2-7
TGTGCCAGCAGTTTCAGGGGGACAGTGTTCTCCTACGAGCAGTACTTC
CASSFRGTVFSYEQYF
>TRBV28|17|NA|NA|TRBJ1-3
TGTGCCAGCAGCTTAACGACCGGGGTATGGGCTGGAAACACCATATATTTT
CASSLTTGVWAGNTIYF
>TRBV6-5|14|TRBD1|once|TRBJ1-5
TGTGCCAGTACCCAGGGGGCTGGGAATCAGCCCCAGCATTTT
CASTQGAGNQPQHF
>TRBV7-2|14|NA|NA|TRBJ1-5
TGTGCCAGCAGCTTTCCGGGACAACTGCAGCCCCAGCATTTT
CASSFPGQLQPQHF
>TRBV3-1/TRBV3-2|18|NA|NA|TRBJ1-5
TGTGCCAGCGGAATCCGGGACACCACTCGATATAGCAATCAGCCCCAGCATTTT
CASGIRDTTRYSNQPQHF
>TRBV11-2|12|NA|NA|TRBJ1-1
TGTGCCAGCAGCTTAGTAAGGGGTTTAGCTTTCTTT
CASSLVRGLAFF
>TRBV5-1|15|TRBD1|NA|TRBJ1-1
TGCGCCAGCAGCTTGGAGGGACAGGGGGCCACTGAAGCTTTCTTT
CASSLEGQGATEAFF
>TRBV10-3|15|NA|NA|TRBJ2-7
TGTGCCATCAGTAAACAAGGGGCTATAGAAGGGGAGCAGTACTTC
CAISKQGAIEGEQYF
>TRBV4-1|15|NA|NA|TRBJ1-5
TGCGCCAGCAGCCAAGATCCTAATGGTATACGGCCCCAGCATTTT
CASSQDPNGIRPQHF
>TRBV10-2|12|NA|NA|TRBJ1-6
TGCGCCAGCAGTGAGCAGGGTTCACCCCTCCACTTT
CASSEQGSPLHF
>TRBV5-1|16|NA|NA|TRBJ1-1
TGCGCCAGCAGCTCTCAAGGACTGGGTCTTATGACTGAAGCTTTCTTT
CASSSQGLGLMTEAFF
>TRBV28|14|TRBD1|many|TRBJ1-2
TGTGCCAGCGATCCGGGACAGGGAATCTATGGCTACACCTTC
CASDPGQGIYGYTF
>TRBV9|14|TRBD1|NA|TRBJ1-5
TGTGCCAGCAGCGTTGGACAGGCCAATCAGCCCCAGCATTTT
CASSVGQANQPQHF
>TRBV5-1|15|TRBD1|NA|TRBJ1-3
TGCGCCAGCCGAAGGGACAGTTCCTCGGGAAACACCATATATTTT
CASRRDSSSGNTIYF
>TRBV19|15|NA|few|TRBJ1-1
TGTGCCAGTAGTACAAGACAGCTAGGGAACACTGAAGCTTTCTTT
CASSTRQLGNTEAFF
>TRBV6-5|16|TRBD2|NA|TRBJ2-2
TGTGCCAGCAGTTACGGGCGGGGGGGCGACACCGGGGAGCTGTTTTTT
CASSYGRGGDTGELFF
>TRBV2|14|NA|NA|TRBJ1-2
TGTGCCAGCAGTGAAATGCCAGAATGGTATGGCTACACCTTC
CASSEMPEWYGYTF
>TRBV7-9|15|TRBD2|NA|TRBJ2-1
TGTGCCAGCAGCGCGAGACGACGGGGGGGTCATGAGCAGTTCTTC
CASSARRRGGHEQFF
>TRBV2|17|NA|NA|TRBJ1-1
TGTGCCAGCAGTACCAATCCCCCAGGGGTTGGGGGCACTGAAGCTTTCTTT
CASSTNPPGVGGTEAFF
>TRBV12-3/TRBV12-4|13|NA|NA|TRBJ2-7
TGTGCCAGCAGTTTTGGATCCGCGGGGAGATGGTACTTC
CASSFGSAGRWYF
>TRBV4-2|15|NA|NA|TRBJ1-4
TGTGCCAGCAGCCCGCTGGGGGGGGGCAGAGAAAAACTGTTTTTT
CASSPLGGGREKLFF
>TRBV22-1|12|NA|NA|TRBJ2-5
TGTCCTGACCGGACAGGTCAAGAGACCCAGTACTTC
CPDRTGQETQYF
>TRBV11-2|17|NA|NA|TRBJ1-6
TGTGCCAGCAGCTTACTTAACTGGGGCGCGATTAATTCACCCCTCCACTTT
CASSLLNWGAINSPLHF
>TRBV10-3|14|NA|NA|TRBJ1-6
TGTGCCATCGCCCGGGAAAGTCATAATTCACCCCTCCACTTT
CAIARESHNSPLHF
>TRBV7-2|15|TRBD1|NA|TRBJ1-1
TGTGCCAGCAGAATGACCGGGACAGGGGGCTTGGAAGCTTTCTTT
CASRMTGTGGLEAFF
>TRBV19|15|TRBD1|NA|TRBJ1-2
TGTGCCAGTGATCTCCGTCATGACAGGGGGGATGGCTACACCTTC
CASDLRHDRGDGYTF
>TRBV18|14|NA|NA|TRBJ1-6
TGTGCCAGCTCCTCTCGGGACAACGATTCACCCCTCCACTTT
CASSSRDNDSPLHF
>TRBV5-1|15|TRBD2|NA|TRBJ2-5
TGCGCCAGCAGCTTGTTCCTAGCGGACCAAGAGACCCAGTACTTC
CASSLFLADQETQYF
>TRBV25-1|13|NA|NA|TRBJ2-7
TGTGCCAGCAGTGAGGCAGGGAAGTACGAGCAGTACTTC
CASSEAGKYEQYF
>TRBV19|14|NA|NA|TRBJ2-1
TGTGCCAGTAGTATCTGGGCTTCCTACAATGAGCAGTTCTTC
CASSIWASYNEQFF